This TCR beta chain is drawn from a study of beta chain features in type 1 diabetes. Study-level findings and limits: Naive, central memory and regulatory TCRB repertoires appeared more similar among patients than healthy donors. Fewer insertions but more deletions were seen at VDJ junctions in type 1 diabetes patients.

Sorted populations all exceeded 98% purity. A note on this clone: No antigen is known for it. A read error may produce the germline difference seen at one junction end.

Investigators reverse transcribed all isolated RNA, so they sequenced expressed TCRB transcripts. TCRdb keeps only in-frame clones here, not all; method: immunoSEQ multiplex PCR. The profile shows hundreds of thousands of clones, 15% of them singletons. CDR1 SSHAT and CDR2 FNYEAQ come from the germline V gene (reference sequence). This CDR3 region has 15 residues. Material: naive CD4+ T cells from blood. The chain recombines TRBV7-7 with TRBJ2-3, with TRBD1 identical over 9 bases. The receptor's source is a man aged 18-30 years in good health. The CDR3 protein is CASSPGTGRSDTQYF. Written as DNA, the CDR3 is TGTGCTAGCAGCCCCGGGACAGGGAGGTCAGATACGCAGTATTTT.